This passage covers 8 T cell receptor beta chains from one sample sequenced in a study of T cells expressing NK-cell markers. TCRdb reanalyzed the 5' RACE reads and collapses them to one entry per CDR3 protein, without DNA. The sample totals a few hundred thousand distinct CDR3 sequences; its top ten clones hold approximately 0.39%. Sequenced sample: blood T cells: a sorted CD56 or NKG2C T cell subset, CD4+ or CD8+ T cells, or bulk PBMC T cells (not recorded which). The receptors were gathered from a man aged 18 to 30 in good health.

The gene calls are TRBV12-3 or TRBV12-4 and TRBJ2-3; TCRdb reports TRBD1, a call that lacks DNA to check it against. The CDR3 length is 16 residues. Here the CDR3 reads CASSTGRDARTDTQYF.

V usage is TRBV20-1 and J usage is TRBJ1-1. The CDR3 contains 13 residues. Per the germline V gene, CDR1 is DFQATT and CDR2 is SNEGSKA (reference sequence). This CDR3 is CSARIMVDTEAFF.

The genes are TRBV20-1 and TRBJ1-5; TCRdb calls TRBD1, which cannot be checked without DNA. CDR1 and CDR2 (germline): DFQATT, SNEGSKA (reference sequence). The CDR3 runs 13 residues. The CDR3 sequence: CSADRVEYQPQHF.

The rearrangement uses TRBV5-1 and TRBJ2-1. Germline CDR1 is SGHRS and CDR2 is YFSETQ. This CDR3 has 15 amino acids. The CDR3 reads CASNTEQSSYNEQFF.

The chain uses TRBV12-5 and TRBJ2-1; TCRdb indicates TRBD2, and absent DNA this call remains unverified. The CDR3 spans 14 residues. Germline V gene data show CDR1 as LGHNT and CDR2 as FRNRAP. The CDR3: CASGEGRTYNEQFF.

The V gene is TRBV9, the J gene TRBJ1-4; TCRdb outputs TRBD1, but without DNA this stays unchecked. The CDR3 covers 15 residues. Germline loops: CDR1 SGDLS, CDR2 YYNGEE. The CDR3 is CASSVEGTGMGKLFF.

CDR3 residues: CASSRGSASGAGKTQYF. The chain has TRBV6-5 and TRBJ2-5; TCRdb's assignment of TRBD2 cannot be checked, as there is no DNA. CDR3 length: 17 residues. CDR1 is MNHEY and CDR2 is SVGAGI in the germline V gene.

This sequence joins TRBV7-7 and TRBJ2-5; TCRdb designates TRBD2, a call that cannot be tested without DNA. In germline, CDR1 is SSHAT, CDR2 FNYEAQ (reference sequence). The CDR3 runs to 16 residues. The chain's CDR3 is CASSLDGGLLEETQYF.